One and the same sample provided the 12 T cell receptor beta chains below, sequenced in a study of cytomegalovirus exposure and HLA in healthy donors. Using immunoSEQ multiplex PCR, the repertoire was profiled, and TCRdb retains in-frame clones only, with some absent. The profile shows 150,000 to 200,000 clones, about 81% of them singletons. Sample: PBMCs. The receptors come from a woman aged 30 to 39 in good health and CMV-seronegative.

J is TRBJ2-5 and V is TRBV2; D possibly corresponds to TRBD1 (5 bases). From germline, CDR1 is SNHLY and CDR2 FYNNEI. The CDR3 length is 15 residues. V was trimmed by 6 bases and J by 5 bases, leaving 19 bases between them. This chain's CDR3 is CASRRGWGPRETQYF. Here the CDR3 DNA reads TGTGCCAGCAGGAGAGGTTGGGGCCCTCGCGAGACCCAGTACTTC.

The genes are TRBV7-9 and TRBJ2-4, with TRBD1 matching 9 bases. The J segment lost 5 bases and the V segment lost 5 bases, leaving 4 bases of the junction unmatched. The CDR3 covers 14 residues. Per germline, CDR1 SEHNR and CDR2 FQNEAQ (reference sequence). The CDR3 region is CASSKRDRENIQYF. The CDR3 bases are TGTGCCAGCAGCAAAAGGGACAGGGAAAACATTCAGTACTTC.

The chain combines TRBV5-6 with TRBJ1-2, with no clear D. Germline CDR1 and CDR2: SGHDT and YYEEEE. This CDR3 region has 15 residues. V was trimmed by 2 bases and J by 4 bases, leaving 15 bases between them. As DNA, the CDR3 is TGTGCCAGCAGCTTTGCACACAACCACCCCTATGGCTACACCTTC. This sequence encodes CASSFAHNHPYGYTF.

This clone was found a few times. V usage is TRBV5-8 and J usage is TRBJ1-1; D not certain. Trimming shortened V by 2 bases and J by 5 bases, and 7 bases separated the two germline ends. CDR3 length: 12 residues. The germline V gene has CDR1 SGHTS and CDR2 YDEGEE. The CDR3: CASSFPRTEAFF. Here the CDR3 DNA reads TGTGCCAGCAGCTTTCCGCGTACTGAAGCTTTCTTT.

CDR3: CASRWTGSSGANVLTF. The CDR3 nucleotides are TGTGCCAGCAGGTGGACAGGGTCCTCTGGGGCCAACGTCCTGACTTTC. The gene calls are TRBV6-6 and TRBJ2-6; 8 nucleotides line up with TRBD1. The CDR3 has 16 amino acids. After removal of 6 bases from V and 0 bases from J, the junction contained 4 bases not matched to a gene. Germline-derived CDR1 and CDR2 are MNHNY and SVGAGI (reference sequence).

V usage is TRBV2 and J usage is TRBJ2-1, with 11 bases that match TRBD2. Germline lookup yields CDR1 SNHLY and CDR2 FYNNEI. This CDR3 has 15 amino acids. V was pared by 7 bases and J by 8 bases, with 10 bases of the junction left unmatched. CDR3 loop: CASNRRSGGADEQFF. CDR3 sequence (DNA): TGTGCCAGCAACCGACGTAGCGGGGGGGCTGATGAGCAGTTCTTC.

In nucleotides, the CDR3 is TGTGCCAGCAGTTACCGGGACAGGGGGCCCAACACTGAAGCTTTCTTT. As protein: CASSYRDRGPNTEAFF. The genes are TRBV6-5 and TRBJ1-1, with TRBD1 matching over 12 bases. CDR3 length equals 16 residues. Germline V gene data show CDR1 as MNHEY and CDR2 as SVGAGI. V dropped 2 bases and J dropped 2; count of bases not matched to a gene: 3.

This chain uses TRBV5-1 with TRBJ2-7; 7 nucleotides agree with TRBD1. Germline CDR1 and CDR2: SGHRS and YFSETQ. The V segment lost 4 bases and the J segment 2 bases; nucleotides outside the gene matches: 3. The CDR3 totals 13 residues. The DNA of the CDR3 is TGCGCCAGCAGCCCGGACAGGACCTACGAGCAGTACTTC. Encoded protein: CASSPDRTYEQYF. The full variable domain, its missing parts supplied by reference TRBV5-1 and TRBJ2-7, is KAGVTQTPRYLIKTRGQQVTLSCSPISGHRSVSWYQQTPGQGLQFLFEYFSETQRNKGNFPGRFSGRQFSNSRSEMNVSTLELGDSALYLCASSPDRTYEQYFGPGTRLTVT.

This clone was picked up a small number of times. V usage is TRBV27 and J usage is TRBJ2-7, with 9 bases that match TRBD1. The germline V gene encodes CDR1 MNHEY and CDR2 SMNVEV (reference sequence). V shed 5 bases and J 7 bases; nucleotides not matched to a gene: 6. The CDR3 extends over 13 amino acids. The CDR3 spells CASSRDRAGEQYF. The CDR3 DNA sequence: TGTGCCAGCAGTAGGGACAGGGCGGGGGAGCAGTACTTC.

This chain's CDR3 is CASSLRGSAPSTDTQYF. The CDR3 DNA follows: TGTGCCAGCAGCTTAAGAGGATCGGCCCCTAGCACAGATACGCAGTATTTT. The chain combines TRBV7-6 with TRBJ2-3; D is unclear. Per germline, CDR1 SGHVS and CDR2 FNYEAQ. V lost 2 bases, J lost 0 bases, and 15 bases lay in between. The CDR3 contains 17 residues.

This chain links TRBV5-1 with TRBJ1-4; the D gene is possibly TRBD1 (6 bases). There are 14 residues in the CDR3. V was cut by 6 bases and J by 7 bases, with 16 bases left in between. The V gene's germline CDR1 is SGHRS and CDR2 YFSETQ. CDR3: CASTPQGSSEKLFF. CDR3 nucleotide sequence: TGCGCCAGCACCCCACAGGGATCGAGTGAAAAACTGTTTTTT.

The CDR3 loop reads CASSLAPPVKNIQYF. CDR3 bases: TGCGCCAGCAGCTTGGCCCCCCCAGTCAAAAACATTCAGTACTTC. This sequence joins TRBV5-1 and TRBJ2-4; D is ambiguous. CDR3 length: 15 amino acids. Germline V CDR1 and CDR2: SGHRS, YFSETQ. Trimming cost V 0 bases and J 3 bases, with 10 bases left between them.